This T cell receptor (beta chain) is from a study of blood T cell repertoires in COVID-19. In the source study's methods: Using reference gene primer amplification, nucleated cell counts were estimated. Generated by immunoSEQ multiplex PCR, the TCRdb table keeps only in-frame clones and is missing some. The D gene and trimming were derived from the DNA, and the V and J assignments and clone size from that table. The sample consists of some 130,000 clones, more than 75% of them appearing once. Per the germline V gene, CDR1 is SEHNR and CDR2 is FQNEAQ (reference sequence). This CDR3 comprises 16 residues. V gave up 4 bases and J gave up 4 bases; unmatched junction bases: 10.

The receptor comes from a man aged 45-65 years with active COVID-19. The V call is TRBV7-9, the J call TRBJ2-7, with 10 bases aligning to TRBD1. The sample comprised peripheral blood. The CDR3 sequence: CASSYSRDRGGYEQYF. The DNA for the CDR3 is TGTGCCAGCAGCTACTCCCGGGACAGGGGTGGATACGAGCAGTACTTC.